This T cell receptor (beta chain) was identified in a study of blood T cell repertoires in COVID-19. Here immunoSEQ multiplex PCR was the method, and the copy in TCRdb shows in-frame clones only, minus some. The repertoire holds around 99,000 clones, with over 60% as singletons. The germline V gene has CDR1 LGHNT and CDR2 FRNRAP. The trim removed 3 bases at V and 0 bases at J, leaving 3 bases unmatched. This CDR3 is built from 15 residues. The TCR comes from a human donor in a cohort sampled during active or convalescent COVID-19. Sequenced material: peripheral blood. This chain joins TRBV12-5 and TRBJ1-2; 8 bases fit TRBD1. CDR3 region: CASGLGDRTNYGYTF. CDR3 nucleotides: TGTGCTAGTGGTTTAGGGGACAGGACTAACTATGGCTACACCTTC.